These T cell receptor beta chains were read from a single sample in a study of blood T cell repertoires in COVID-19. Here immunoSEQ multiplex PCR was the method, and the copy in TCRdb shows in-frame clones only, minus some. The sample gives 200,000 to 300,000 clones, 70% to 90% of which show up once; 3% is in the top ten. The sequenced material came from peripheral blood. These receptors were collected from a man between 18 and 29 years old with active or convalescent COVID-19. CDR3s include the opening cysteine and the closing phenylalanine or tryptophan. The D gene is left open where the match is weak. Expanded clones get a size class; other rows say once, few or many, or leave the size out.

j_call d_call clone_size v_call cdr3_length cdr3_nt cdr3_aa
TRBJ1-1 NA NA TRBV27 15 TGTGCCAGCAGTTTAGAGGCCGGGGCGGGAACTGAAGCTTTCTTT CASSLEAGAGTEAFF
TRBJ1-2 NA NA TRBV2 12 TGTGCCAGCAGTGAACAGGGCAATGGCTACACCTTC CASSEQGNGYTF
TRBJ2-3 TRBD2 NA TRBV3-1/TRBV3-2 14 TGTGCCAGCAGCCCCGGACTAGCAACAGATACGCAGTATTTT CASSPGLATDTQYF
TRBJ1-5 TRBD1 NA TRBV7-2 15 TGTGCCAGCAGCCGGGACAGGCTTAGCAATCAGCCCCAGCATTTT CASSRDRLSNQPQHF
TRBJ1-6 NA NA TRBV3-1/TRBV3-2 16 TGTGCCAGCAGCCAAATTAGGACGGGGGGAAGTTCACCCCTCCACTTT CASSQIRTGGSSPLHF
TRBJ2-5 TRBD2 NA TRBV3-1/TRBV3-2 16 TGTGCCAGCAGCCCCCCGCTAGCGGGAGGGCCTGAGACCCAGTACTTC CASSPPLAGGPETQYF
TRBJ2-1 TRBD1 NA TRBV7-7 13 TGTGCTAGCAGCCCGACAGGGGTCGGAGAGCAGTTCTTC CASSPTGVGEQFF
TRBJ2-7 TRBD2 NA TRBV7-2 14 TGTGCCAGCAGCTTGACTAGCGGGACTACCGAGCAGTACTTC CASSLTSGTTEQYF
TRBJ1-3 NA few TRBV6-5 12 TGTGCCAGCAGGTCTTCTGGAAACACCATATATTTT CASRSSGNTIYF
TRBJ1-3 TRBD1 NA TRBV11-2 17 TGTGCCAGCAGCTCAATCTTGGGACAGGGGTCTGGAAACACCATATATTTT CASSSILGQGSGNTIYF
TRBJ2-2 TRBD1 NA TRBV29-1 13 TGCAGCGTAGGGACAGGGCCTCACCGGGAGCTGTTTTTT CSVGTGPHRELFF
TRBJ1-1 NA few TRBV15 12 TGTGCCACCAGCAGTATGAACACTGAAGCTTTCTTT CATSSMNTEAFF
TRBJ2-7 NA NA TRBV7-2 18 TGTGCCAGCAGCTTAGGGGGCATGGTACCGCGGTTAGGGTACGAGCAGTACTTC CASSLGGMVPRLGYEQYF
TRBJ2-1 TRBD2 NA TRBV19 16 TGTGCCAGTAGTACCACCAGCGGGATGTCCTACAATGAGCAGTTCTTC CASSTTSGMSYNEQFF
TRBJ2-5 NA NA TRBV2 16 TGTGCCAGCGAAGGGAGGCCCGCCACCCTTTTGGAGACCCAGTACTTC CASEGRPATLLETQYF
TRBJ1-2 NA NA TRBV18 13 TGTGCCAGCTCACCACCTGCGAGCTATGGCTACACCTTC CASSPPASYGYTF